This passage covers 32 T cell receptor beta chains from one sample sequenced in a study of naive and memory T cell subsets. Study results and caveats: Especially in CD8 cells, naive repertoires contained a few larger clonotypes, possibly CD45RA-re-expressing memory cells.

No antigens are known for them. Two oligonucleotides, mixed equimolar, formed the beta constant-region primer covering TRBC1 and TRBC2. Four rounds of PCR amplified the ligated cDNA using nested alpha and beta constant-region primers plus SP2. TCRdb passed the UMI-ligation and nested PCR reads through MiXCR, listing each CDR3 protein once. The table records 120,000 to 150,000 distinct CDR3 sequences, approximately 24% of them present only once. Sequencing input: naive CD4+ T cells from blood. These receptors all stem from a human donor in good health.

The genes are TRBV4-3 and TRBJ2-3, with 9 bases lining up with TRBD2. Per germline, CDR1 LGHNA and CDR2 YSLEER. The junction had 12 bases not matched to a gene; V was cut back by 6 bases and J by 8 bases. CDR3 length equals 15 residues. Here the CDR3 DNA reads TGCGCCAGCAGGAGCCGGCGGGAGGGTCATGTTACGCAGTATTTT. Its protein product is CASRSRREGHVTQYF.

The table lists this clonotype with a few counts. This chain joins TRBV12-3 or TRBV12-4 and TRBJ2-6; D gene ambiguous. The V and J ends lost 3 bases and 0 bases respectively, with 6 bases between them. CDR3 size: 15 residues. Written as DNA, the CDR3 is TGTGCCAGCAGTTTGGTGGGCTCTGGGGCCAACGTCCTGACTTTC. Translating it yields CASSLVGSGANVLTF.

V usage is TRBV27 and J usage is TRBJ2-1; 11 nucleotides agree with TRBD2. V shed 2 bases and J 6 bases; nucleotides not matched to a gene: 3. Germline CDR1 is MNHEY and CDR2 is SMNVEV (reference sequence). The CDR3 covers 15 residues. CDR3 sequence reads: CASSLRLAGSNEQFF. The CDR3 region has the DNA TGTGCCAGCAGTTTAAGACTAGCGGGAAGCAATGAGCAGTTCTTC.

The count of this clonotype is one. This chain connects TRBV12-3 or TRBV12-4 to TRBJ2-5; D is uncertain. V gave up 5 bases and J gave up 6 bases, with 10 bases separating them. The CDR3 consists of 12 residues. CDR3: CASSRAIQTQYF. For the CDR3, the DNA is TGTGCCAGCAGTCGAGCGATTCAGACCCAGTACTTC.

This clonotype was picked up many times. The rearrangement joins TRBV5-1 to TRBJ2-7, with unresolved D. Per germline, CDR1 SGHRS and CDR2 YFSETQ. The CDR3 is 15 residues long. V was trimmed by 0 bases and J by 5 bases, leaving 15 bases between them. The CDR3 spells CASSLAPGTNNEQYF. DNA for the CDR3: TGCGCCAGCAGCTTGGCCCCAGGCACGAACAACGAGCAGTACTTC. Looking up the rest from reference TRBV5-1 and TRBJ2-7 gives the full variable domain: KAGVTQTPRYLIKTRGQQVTLSCSPISGHRSVSWYQQTPGQGLQFLFEYFSETQRNKGNFPGRFSGRQFSNSRSEMNVSTLELGDSALYLCASSLAPGTNNEQYFGPGTRLTVT.

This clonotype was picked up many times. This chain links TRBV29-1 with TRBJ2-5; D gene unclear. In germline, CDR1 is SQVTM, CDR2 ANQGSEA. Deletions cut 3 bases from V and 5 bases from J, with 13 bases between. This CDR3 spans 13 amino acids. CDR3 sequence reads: CSVDRPILETQYF. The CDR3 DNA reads TGCAGCGTTGACAGACCGATCCTGGAGACCCAGTACTTC.

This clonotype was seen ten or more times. As DNA, the CDR3 is TGCAGTGCTAGCGGATGGGAAGCCAAAAACATTCAGTACTTC. Its protein product is CSASGWEAKNIQYF. This chain uses TRBV20-1 with TRBJ2-4; D remains unclear. CDR1 DFQATT and CDR2 SNEGSKA come from the germline V gene (reference sequence). Trimming shortened V by 3 bases and J by 0 bases, and 9 bases separated the two germline ends. The CDR3 spans 14 residues.

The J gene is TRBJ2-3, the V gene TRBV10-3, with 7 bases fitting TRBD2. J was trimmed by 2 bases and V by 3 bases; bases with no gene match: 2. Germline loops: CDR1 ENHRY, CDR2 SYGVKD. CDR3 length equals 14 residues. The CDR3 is CAISERGDTDTQYF. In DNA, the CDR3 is TGTGCCATCAGTGAACGGGGGGACACAGATACGCAGTATTTT.

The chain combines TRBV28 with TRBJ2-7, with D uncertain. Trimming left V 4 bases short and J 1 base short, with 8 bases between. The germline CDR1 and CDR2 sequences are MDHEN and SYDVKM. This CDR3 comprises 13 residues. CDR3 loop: CASSYPGSYEQYF. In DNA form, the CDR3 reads TGTGCCAGCAGTTATCCAGGTTCCTACGAGCAGTACTTC.

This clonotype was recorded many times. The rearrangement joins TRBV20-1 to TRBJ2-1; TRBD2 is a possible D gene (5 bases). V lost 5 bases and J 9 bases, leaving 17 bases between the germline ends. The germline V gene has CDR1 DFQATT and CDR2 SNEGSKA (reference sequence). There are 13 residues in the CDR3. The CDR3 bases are TGCAGTGCTGTCGATGGACTCCCATTTGAGCAGTTCTTC. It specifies CSAVDGLPFEQFF.

CDR3 bases: TGCAGTGCCTTAGGACAGGGGGCGAGAGTGGCCAAAAACATTCAGTACTTC. Protein product: CSALGQGARVAKNIQYF. The chain is built from TRBV20-1 and TRBJ2-4; 11 nucleotides match TRBD1. The CDR3 spans 17 residues. V trimming: 6 bases; J trimming: 1 base; junction bases outside the gene matches: 11. Germline CDR1 and CDR2: DFQATT and SNEGSKA (reference sequence).

The CDR3 is CSARPGLAGDTGELFF. The CDR3 nucleotides are TGCAGTGCTAGACCTGGACTAGCGGGAGATACCGGGGAGCTGTTTTTT. V usage is TRBV20-1 and J usage is TRBJ2-2, with TRBD2 matching over 13 bases. With 2 bases clipped from V and 5 bases from J, the junction kept 5 bases outside the gene matches. CDR1 is DFQATT, CDR2 SNEGSKA, per germline (reference sequence). The CDR3 extends over 16 amino acids.

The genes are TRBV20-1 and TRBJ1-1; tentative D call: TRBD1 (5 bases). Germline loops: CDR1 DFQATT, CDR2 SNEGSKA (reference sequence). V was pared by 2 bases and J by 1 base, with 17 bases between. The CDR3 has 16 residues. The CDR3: CSARLTPAGSNTEAFF. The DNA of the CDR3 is TGCAGTGCTAGATTAACCCCGGCAGGGTCGAACACTGAAGCTTTCTTT.

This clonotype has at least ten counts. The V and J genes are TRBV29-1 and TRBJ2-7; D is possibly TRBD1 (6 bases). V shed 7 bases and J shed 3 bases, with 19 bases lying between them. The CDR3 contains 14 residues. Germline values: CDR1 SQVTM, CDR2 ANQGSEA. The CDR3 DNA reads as TGCAGCGCCACGACAGGAACTAGATACTACGAGCAGTACTTC. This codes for CSATTGTRYYEQYF.

The CDR3 bases are TGTGCCTGGAAAATGGACAGGTCCCCAAATAATTCACCCCTCCACTTT. Translating it yields CAWKMDRSPNNSPLHF. V gene TRBV30 combines with J gene TRBJ1-6; 7 positions match TRBD1. Unmatched junction bases numbered 11, after V lost 4 bases and J lost 5 bases. The V gene's germline CDR1 is GTSNPN and CDR2 SVGIG (reference sequence). The CDR3 is made up of 16 amino acids.

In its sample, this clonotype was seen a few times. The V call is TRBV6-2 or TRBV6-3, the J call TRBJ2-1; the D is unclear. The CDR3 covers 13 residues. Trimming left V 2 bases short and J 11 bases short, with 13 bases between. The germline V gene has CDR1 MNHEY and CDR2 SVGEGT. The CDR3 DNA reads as TGTGCCAGCAGTTACATCGGTTCTACCAAGCAGTTCTTC. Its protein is CASSYIGSTKQFF.

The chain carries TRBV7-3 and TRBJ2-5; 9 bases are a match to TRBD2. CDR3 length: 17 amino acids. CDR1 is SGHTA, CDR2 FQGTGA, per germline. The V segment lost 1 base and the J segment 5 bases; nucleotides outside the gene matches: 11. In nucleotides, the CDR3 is TGTGCCAGCAGCTTAAATCCCCTCGTGCGGGAGGGGGAGACCCAGTACTTC. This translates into CASSLNPLVREGETQYF.

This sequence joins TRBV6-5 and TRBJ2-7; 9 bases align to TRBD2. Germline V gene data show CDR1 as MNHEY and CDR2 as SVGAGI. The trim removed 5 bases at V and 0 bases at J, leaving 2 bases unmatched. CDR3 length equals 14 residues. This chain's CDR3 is CASSATSGSYEQYF. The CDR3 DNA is TGTGCCAGCAGTGCGACTAGCGGCTCCTACGAGCAGTACTTC.

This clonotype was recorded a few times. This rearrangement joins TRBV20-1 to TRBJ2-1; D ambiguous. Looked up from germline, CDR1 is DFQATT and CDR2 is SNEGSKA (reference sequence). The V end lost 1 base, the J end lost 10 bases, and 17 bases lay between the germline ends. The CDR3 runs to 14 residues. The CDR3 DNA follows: TGCAGTGCTAGAGGGATAAGAAGAGTGGGGGAGCAGTTCTTC. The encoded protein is CSARGIRRVGEQFF.

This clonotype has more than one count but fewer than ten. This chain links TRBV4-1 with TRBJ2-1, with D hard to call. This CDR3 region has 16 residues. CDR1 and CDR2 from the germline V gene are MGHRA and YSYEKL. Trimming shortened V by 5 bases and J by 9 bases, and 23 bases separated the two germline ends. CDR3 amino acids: CASSGIKGRATFEQFF. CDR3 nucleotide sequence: TGCGCCAGCAGCGGAATTAAGGGAAGGGCAACGTTTGAGCAGTTCTTC.

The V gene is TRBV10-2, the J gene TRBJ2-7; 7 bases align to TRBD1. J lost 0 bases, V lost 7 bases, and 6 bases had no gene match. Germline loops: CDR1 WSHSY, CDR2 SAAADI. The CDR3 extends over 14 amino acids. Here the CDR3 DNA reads TGCGCCAGCATTCCGGACAGGAGCTCCTACGAGCAGTACTTC. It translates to CASIPDRSSYEQYF.

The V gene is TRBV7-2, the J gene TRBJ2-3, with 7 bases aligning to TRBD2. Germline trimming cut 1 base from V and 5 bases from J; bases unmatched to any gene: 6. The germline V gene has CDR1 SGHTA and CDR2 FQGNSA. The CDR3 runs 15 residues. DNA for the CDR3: TGTGCCAGCAGCTTAGTGTTCGCTAGCGGAGATACGCAGTATTTT. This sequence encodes CASSLVFASGDTQYF.

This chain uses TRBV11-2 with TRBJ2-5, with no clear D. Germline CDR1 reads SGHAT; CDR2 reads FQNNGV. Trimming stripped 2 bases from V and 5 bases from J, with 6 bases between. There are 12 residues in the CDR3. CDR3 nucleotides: TGTGCCAGCAGCTTAAGGTCCGAGACCCAGTACTTC. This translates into CASSLRSETQYF. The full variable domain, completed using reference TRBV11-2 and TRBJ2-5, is EAGVAQSPRYKIIEKRQSVAFWCNPISGHATLYWYQQILGQGPKLLIQFQNNGVVDDSQLPKDRFSAERLKGVDSTLKIQPAKLEDSAVYLCASSLRSETQYFGPGTRLLVL.

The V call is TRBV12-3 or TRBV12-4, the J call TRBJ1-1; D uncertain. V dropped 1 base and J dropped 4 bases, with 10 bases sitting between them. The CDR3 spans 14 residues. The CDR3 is CASSLVGLITEAFF. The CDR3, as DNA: TGTGCCAGCAGTTTAGTCGGGTTGATCACTGAAGCTTTCTTT.

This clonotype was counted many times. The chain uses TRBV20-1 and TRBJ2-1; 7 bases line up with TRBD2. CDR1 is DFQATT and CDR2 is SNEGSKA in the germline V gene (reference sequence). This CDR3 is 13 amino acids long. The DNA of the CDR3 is TGCGGGCCACTAGCGCATTCCTACAATGAGCAGTTCTTC. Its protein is CGPLAHSYNEQFF.

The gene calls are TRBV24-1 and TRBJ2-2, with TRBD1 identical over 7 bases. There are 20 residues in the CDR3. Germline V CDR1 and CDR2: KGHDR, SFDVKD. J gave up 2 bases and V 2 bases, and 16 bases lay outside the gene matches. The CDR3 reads CATSDWKGARKQTNTGELFF. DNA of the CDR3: TGTGCCACCAGTGATTGGAAGGGGGCGAGAAAGCAAACTAACACCGGGGAGCTGTTTTTT.

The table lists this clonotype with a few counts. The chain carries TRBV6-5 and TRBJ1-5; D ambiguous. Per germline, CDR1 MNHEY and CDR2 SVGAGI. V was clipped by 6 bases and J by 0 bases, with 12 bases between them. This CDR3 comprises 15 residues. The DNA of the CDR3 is TGTGCCAGCAGCCGAATACCCGATAGCAATCAGCCCCAGCATTTT. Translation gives CASSRIPDSNQPQHF.

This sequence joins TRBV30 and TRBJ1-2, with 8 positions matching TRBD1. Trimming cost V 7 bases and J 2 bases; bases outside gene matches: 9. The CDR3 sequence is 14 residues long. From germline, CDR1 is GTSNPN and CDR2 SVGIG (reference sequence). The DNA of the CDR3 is TGTGCCTTCAGCAGGGGGCCGGCGAACTATGGCTACACCTTC. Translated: CAFSRGPANYGYTF. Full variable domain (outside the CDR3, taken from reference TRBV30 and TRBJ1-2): SQTIHQWPATLVQPVGSPLSLECTVEGTSNPNLYWYRQAAGRGLQLLFYSVGIGQISSEVPQNLSASRPQDRQFILSSKKLLLSDSGFYLCAFSRGPANYGYTFGSGTRLTVV.

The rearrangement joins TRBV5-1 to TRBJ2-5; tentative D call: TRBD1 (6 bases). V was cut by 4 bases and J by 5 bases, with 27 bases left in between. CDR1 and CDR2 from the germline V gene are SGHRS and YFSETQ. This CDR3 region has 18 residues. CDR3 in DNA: TGCGCCAGCAGCCCTGGAGCGTTCACAGGGATCGAAGAGGAGACCCAGTACTTC. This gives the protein CASSPGAFTGIEEETQYF.

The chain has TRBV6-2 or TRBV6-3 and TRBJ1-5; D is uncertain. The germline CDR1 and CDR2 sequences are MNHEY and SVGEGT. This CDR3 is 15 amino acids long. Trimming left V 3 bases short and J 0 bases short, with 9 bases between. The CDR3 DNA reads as TGTGCCAGCAGTTATACTGGGAATAGCAATCAGCCCCAGCATTTT. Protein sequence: CASSYTGNSNQPQHF.

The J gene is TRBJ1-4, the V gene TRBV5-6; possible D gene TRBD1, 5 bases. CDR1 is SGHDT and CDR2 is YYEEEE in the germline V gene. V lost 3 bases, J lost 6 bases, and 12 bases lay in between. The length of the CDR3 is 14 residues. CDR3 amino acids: CASSSGLEDEKLFF. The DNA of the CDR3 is TGTGCCAGCAGCTCGGGACTGGAGGATGAAAAACTGTTTTTT.

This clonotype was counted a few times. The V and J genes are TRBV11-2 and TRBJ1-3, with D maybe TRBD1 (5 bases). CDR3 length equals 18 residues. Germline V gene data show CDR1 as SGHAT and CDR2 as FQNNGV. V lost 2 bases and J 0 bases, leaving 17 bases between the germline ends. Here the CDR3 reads CASSLLQGLFSSGNTIYF. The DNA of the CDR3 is TGTGCCAGCAGCTTACTTCAGGGCCTCTTCAGCTCTGGAAACACCATATATTTT.